The entry below describes one TCR beta chain. The data stem from a study of blood T cell repertoires in COVID-19. Study context: Acute and convalescent COVID-19 samples came from the United States, Italy and Spain. The analysed material was cDNA or gDNA that came from T cells, B-cell-depleted T cells, or PBMCs.

From germline, CDR1 is LNHDA and CDR2 SQIVND (reference sequence). J was trimmed by 4 bases and V by 6 bases; bases with no gene match: 8. This CDR3 has 14 residues. In the source study's methods: Estimated nucleated cell counts came from reference gene primer amplification. Measured with immunoSEQ multiplex PCR; TCRdb has only the in-frame clones, and not every one. The V and J calls and clone size were taken over from that table, and D and trimming were inferred from the DNA. Of over 110,000 clones listed, 80% to 85% are singletons. This TCR derives from a human donor in a cohort sampled during active COVID-19. Sequencing was performed on peripheral blood. V and J are TRBV19 and TRBJ2-7; 8 bases fit TRBD1. CDR3 in DNA: TGTGCCAGTAGCCCTCAGGGGGCAATGTACGAGCAGTACTTC. Translating gives CASSPQGAMYEQYF.